This TCR beta chain was recorded in a study of tumor and adjacent non-tumor tissue in lung cancer. TCRbeta libraries were built with three rounds of nested PCR, modified from ARM-PCR. One entry per CDR3 protein, called by TCRdb with MiXCR from the multiplex PCR reads. The repertoire consists of tens of thousands of distinct CDR3 sequences, with roughly 77% occurring once and the leading ten covering more than 35%. The template was RNA from unsorted bulk tissue. This non-tumor lung sample came from over 3 cm beyond the tumor edge. Findings of the study overall: Compared with tumor, normal lung showed significantly lower TCR diversity.

As regards this clonotype: The antigen remains unidentified. A junction end diverges from the germline sequence, so it may reflect a read error.

This CDR3 has 14 residues. CDR1 and CDR2 (germline): MGHRA, YSYEKL. The specimen sequenced was distant non-tumor lung tissue. The chain recombines TRBV4-1 with TRBJ1-2, with TRBD1 as a possible D gene (5 bases). This receptor was identified in a man aged 60-69 years with non-small cell lung cancer. The CDR3 DNA sequence: TGCGCCAGCAGCCAGGCCGGGACGAAGAGTGGCTACACCTTT. Its translation: CASSQAGTKSGYTF.